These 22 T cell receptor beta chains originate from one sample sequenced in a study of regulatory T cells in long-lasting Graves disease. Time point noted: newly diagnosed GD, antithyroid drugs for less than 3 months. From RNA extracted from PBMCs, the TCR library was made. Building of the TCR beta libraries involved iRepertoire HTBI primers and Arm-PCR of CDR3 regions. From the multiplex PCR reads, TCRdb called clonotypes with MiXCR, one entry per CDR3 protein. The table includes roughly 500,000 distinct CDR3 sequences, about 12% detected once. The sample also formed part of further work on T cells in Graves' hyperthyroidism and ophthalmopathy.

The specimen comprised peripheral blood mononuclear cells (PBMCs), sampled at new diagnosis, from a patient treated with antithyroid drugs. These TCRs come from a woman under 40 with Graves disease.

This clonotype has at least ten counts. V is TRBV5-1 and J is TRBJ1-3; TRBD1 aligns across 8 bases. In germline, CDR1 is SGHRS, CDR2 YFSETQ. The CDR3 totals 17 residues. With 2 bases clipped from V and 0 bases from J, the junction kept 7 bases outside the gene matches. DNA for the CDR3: TGCGCCAGCAGCTTCCTGGGGACAGGTTCCTCTGGAAACACCATATATTTT. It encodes CASSFLGTGSSGNTIYF.

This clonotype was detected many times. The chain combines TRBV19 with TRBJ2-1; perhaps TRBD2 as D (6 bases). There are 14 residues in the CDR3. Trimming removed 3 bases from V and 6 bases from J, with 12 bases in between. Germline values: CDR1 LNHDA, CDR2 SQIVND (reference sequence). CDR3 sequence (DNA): TGTGCCAGTAGTATCAGGGACTGGAGCAATGAGCAGTTCTTC. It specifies CASSIRDWSNEQFF.

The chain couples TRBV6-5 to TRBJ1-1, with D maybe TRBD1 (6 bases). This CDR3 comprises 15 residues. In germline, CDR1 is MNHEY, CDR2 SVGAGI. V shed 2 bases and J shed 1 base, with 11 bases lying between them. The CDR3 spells CASSYRAGANTEAFF. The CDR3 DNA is TGTGCCAGCAGTTACAGGGCAGGGGCGAACACTGAAGCTTTCTTT.

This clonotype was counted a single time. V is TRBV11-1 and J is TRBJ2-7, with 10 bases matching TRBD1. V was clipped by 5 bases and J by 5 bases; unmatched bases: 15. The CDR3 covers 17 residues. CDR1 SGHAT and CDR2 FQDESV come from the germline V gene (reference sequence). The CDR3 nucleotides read TGTGCCAGCAGCGCCGAGCTCCCGGGACAGGGGTTGAACGAGCAGTACTTC. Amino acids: CASSAELPGQGLNEQYF.

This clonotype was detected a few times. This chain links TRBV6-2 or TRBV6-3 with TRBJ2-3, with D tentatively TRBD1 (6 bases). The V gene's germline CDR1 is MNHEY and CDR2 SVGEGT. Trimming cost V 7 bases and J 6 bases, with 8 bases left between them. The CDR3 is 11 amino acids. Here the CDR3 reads CASIQGDTQYF. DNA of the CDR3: TGTGCCAGCATCCAGGGGGATACGCAGTATTTT.

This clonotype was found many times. The CDR3 bases are TGTGCCAGCAGTTACTCGTCTAGCGGGTTTCCTAGCACAGATACGCAGTATTTT. This gives the protein CASSYSSSGFPSTDTQYF. V and J are TRBV6-5 and TRBJ2-3, with 8 bases aligning to TRBD2. Losses at the gene ends were 0 bases for V and 0 bases for J; bases not matched to a gene: 8. The CDR3 contains 18 residues. Germline V gene data show CDR1 as MNHEY and CDR2 as SVGAGI.

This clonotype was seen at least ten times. This CDR3 reads CASTDRGRAGNEQFF. The CDR3 DNA reads TGTGCCAGCACCGATCGGGGGAGGGCGGGAAATGAGCAGTTCTTC. V gene TRBV6-1 combines with J gene TRBJ2-1; 7 bases map to TRBD2. The trim removed 7 bases at V and 7 bases at J, leaving 13 bases unmatched. Germline lookup yields CDR1 MNHNS and CDR2 SASEGT. CDR3 length: 15 residues.

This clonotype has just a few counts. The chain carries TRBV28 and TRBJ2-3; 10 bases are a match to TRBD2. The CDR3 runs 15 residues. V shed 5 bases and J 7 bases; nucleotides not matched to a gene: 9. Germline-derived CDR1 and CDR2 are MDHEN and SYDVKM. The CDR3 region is CASSLAGEPPNTQYF. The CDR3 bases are TGTGCCAGCAGTCTAGCGGGAGAGCCACCTAATACGCAGTATTTT.

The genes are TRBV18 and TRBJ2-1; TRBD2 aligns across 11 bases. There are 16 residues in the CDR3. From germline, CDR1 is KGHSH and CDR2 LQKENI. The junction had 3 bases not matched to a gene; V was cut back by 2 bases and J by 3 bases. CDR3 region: CASSPTLAGGYNEQFF. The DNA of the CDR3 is TGTGCCAGCTCACCAACCCTAGCGGGAGGCTACAATGAGCAGTTCTTC.

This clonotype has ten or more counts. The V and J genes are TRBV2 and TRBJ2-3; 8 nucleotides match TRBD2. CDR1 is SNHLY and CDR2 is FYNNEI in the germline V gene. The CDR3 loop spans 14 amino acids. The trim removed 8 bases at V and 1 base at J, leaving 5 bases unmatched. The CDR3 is CASRAGDGTDTQYF. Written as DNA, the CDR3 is TGTGCCAGCCGAGCGGGAGACGGCACAGATACGCAGTATTTT.

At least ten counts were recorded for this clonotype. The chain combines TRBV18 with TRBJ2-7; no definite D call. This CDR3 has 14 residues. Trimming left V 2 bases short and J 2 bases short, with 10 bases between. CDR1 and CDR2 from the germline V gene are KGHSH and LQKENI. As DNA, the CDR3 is TGTGCCAGCTCACCAACGGACGGGCCCTACGAGCAGTACTTC. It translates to CASSPTDGPYEQYF.

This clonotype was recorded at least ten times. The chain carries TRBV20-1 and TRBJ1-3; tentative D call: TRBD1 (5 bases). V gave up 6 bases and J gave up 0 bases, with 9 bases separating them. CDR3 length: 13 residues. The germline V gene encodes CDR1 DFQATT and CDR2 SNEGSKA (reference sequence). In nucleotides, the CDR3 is TGCAGTGCAAGGACAAACTCTGGAAACACCATATATTTT. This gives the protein CSARTNSGNTIYF.

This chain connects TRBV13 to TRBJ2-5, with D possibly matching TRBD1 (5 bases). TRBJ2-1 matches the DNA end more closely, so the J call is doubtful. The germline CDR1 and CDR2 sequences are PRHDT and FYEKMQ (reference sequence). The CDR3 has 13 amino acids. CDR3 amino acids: CASSLDRWNEQFF. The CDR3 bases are TGTGCCAGCAGCTTAGACAGGTGGAATGAGCAGTTCTTC.

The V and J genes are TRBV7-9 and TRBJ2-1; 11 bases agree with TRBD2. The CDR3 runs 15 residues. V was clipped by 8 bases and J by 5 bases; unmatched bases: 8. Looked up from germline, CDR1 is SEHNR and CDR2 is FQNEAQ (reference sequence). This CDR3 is CASDSGTSGHNEQFF. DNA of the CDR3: TGTGCCAGCGACTCCGGGACTAGCGGCCACAATGAGCAGTTCTTC.

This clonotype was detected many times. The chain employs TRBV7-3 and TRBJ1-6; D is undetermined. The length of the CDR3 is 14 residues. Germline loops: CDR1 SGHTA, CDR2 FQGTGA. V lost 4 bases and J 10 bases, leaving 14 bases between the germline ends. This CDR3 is CASSSGPSGSPLHF. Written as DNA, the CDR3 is TGTGCCAGCAGCTCCGGACCAAGCGGGTCACCCCTCCACTTT.

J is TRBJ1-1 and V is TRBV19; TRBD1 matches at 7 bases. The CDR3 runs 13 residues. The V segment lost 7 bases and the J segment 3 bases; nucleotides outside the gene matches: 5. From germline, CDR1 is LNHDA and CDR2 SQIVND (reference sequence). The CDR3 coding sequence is TGTGCCAGTAAAGGGGGCCTTCACACTGAAGCTTTCTTT. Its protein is CASKGGLHTEAFF. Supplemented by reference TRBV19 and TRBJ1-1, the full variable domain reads DGGITQSPKYLFRKEGQNVTLSCEQNLNHDAMYWYRQDPGQGLRLIYYSQIVNDFQKGDIAEGYSVSREKKESFPLTVTSAQKNPTAFYLCASKGGLHTEAFFGQGTRLTVV.

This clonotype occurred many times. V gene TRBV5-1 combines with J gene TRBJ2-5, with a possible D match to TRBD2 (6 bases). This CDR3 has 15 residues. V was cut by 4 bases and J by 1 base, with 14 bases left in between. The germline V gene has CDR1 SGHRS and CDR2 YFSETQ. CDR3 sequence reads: CASSGRSLAQETQYF. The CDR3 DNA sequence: TGCGCCAGCAGCGGGAGGAGCCTGGCCCAAGAGACCCAGTACTTC.

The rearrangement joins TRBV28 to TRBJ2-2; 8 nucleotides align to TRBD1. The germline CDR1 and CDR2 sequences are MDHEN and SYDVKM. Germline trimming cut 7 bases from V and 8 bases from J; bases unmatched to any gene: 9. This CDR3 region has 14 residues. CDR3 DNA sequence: TGTGCCAGCACGATTACAGGGGGAAGTGGGGAGCTGTTTTTT. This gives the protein CASTITGGSGELFF.

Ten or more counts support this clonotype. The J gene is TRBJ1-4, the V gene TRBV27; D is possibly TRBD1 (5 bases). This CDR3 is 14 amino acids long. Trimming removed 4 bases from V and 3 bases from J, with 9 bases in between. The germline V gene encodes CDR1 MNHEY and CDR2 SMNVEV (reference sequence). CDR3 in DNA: TGTGCCAGCAGTTCGGGGCAATCTAATGAAAAACTGTTTTTT. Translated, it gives CASSSGQSNEKLFF.

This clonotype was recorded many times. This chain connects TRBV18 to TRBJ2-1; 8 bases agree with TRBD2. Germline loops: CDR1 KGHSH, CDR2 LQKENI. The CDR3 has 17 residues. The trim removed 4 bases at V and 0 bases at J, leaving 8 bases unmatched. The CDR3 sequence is CASSQTSVVSSYNEQFF. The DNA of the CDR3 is TGTGCCAGCTCACAGACTAGCGTCGTGAGCTCCTACAATGAGCAGTTCTTC.

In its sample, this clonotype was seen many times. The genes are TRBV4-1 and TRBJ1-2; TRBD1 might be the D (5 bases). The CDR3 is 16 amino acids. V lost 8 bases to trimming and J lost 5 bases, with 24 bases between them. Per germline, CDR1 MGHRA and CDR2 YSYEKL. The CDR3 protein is CASGRQSRAIGYGYTF. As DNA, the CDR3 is TGCGCCAGCGGCCGACAGAGCAGGGCCATCGGGTATGGCTACACCTTC.

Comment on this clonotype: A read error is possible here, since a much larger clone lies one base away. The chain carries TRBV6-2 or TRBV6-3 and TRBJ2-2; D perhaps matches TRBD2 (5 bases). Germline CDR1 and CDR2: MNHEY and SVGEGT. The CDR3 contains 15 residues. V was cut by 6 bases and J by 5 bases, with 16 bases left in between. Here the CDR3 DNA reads TGTGCCAGCAGAACAAGCGGAGCTAAAACCGGGGAGCTGTTTTTT. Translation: CASRTSGAKTGELFF.